This T cell receptor (beta chain) derives from a study of shared clonotypes between healthy human individuals. Turning to the study itself: Three CD4 naive, three CD4 memory, two CD8 naive and one CD8 memory plate were used per donor. Findings and limits, study-wide: Clonotype sharing across a few donors was observed for roughly 5% of naive CD4 clonotypes.

Worth noting for this clone: Its antigen is unknown.

V lost 5 bases and J lost 8; bases outside the gene matches: 12. The CDR3 is 16 amino acids. CDR1 and CDR2 from the germline V gene are MDHEN and SYDVKM. Measured with immunoSEQ multiplex PCR; TCRdb has only the in-frame clones, and not every one. Here the sample spans 2 million to 3 million clones, approximately 93% being singletons. All donors qualified as healthy HIV-negative adults and had experienced no recent acute infections or vaccinations. The TCR sequence derives from a young man in good health. Some clones in this sample may be carry-over from other donors' samples. The material sequenced was naive CD4+ T cells from PBMCs. Subset given: CD45RA+ positively selected. The chain carries TRBV28 and TRBJ2-1; the match to TRBD1 covers 10 bases. CDR3 sequence (DNA): TGTGCCAGCAGTCCTCCACCGGGACAGGGGATCGATGAGCAGTTCTTC. The encoded protein is CASSPPPGQGIDEQFF.